The rows below give T cell receptor beta chains drawn from one sample of a study of human T cells and chemical hapten exposure. TCRdb fed the RACE reads into MiXCR, producing one record per CDR3 protein. This sample has about 360,000 distinct CDR3 sequences, with more than 4.5% found just once. Here the sequenced sample was whole blood, taken in connection with sensitization to the hapten diphenylcyclopropenone (DPC). The receptor source for this set is a woman aged 45-65 years with alopecia areata. Some clones in this sample may be carry-over from other donors' samples. Both conserved end residues are part of each CDR3. The D gene is left open where the match is weak. Clone size is shown for a subset of rows, as once, few, many or a class of expanded clone.

d_call clone_size j_call v_call cdr3_nt cdr3_aa
. few TRBJ1-6 TRBV14 TGTGCCAGCAGCCAACCGGGCTCACCCCTCCACTTT CASSQPGSPLHF
TRBD2 many TRBJ2-3 TRBV29-1 TGCAGCGTTTTAGCATTGTCTAGCGGGGGGGTAGATACGCAGTATTTT CSVLALSSGGVDTQYF
TRBD1 . TRBJ1-6 TRBV7-9 TGTGCCAGCAGCCCAGTACGGACAGGGGGCCGCCGTAATTCACCCCTCCACTTT CASSPVRTGGRRNSPLHF
. many TRBJ2-2 TRBV20-1 TGCAGTGCTAGAAGAAAAGCCACGAACACCGGGGAGCTGTTTTTT CSARRKATNTGELFF
TRBD1 many TRBJ1-1 TRBV3-1 TGTGCCAGCAGCCCAATTACAGGGGGAGGGACTGAAGCTTTCTTT CASSPITGGGTEAFF
TRBD1 many TRBJ1-2 TRBV12-3/TRBV12-4 TGTGCCAGCAGTCATACCGGGACAGGGTATGGCTACACCTTC CASSHTGTGYGYTF
TRBD1 . TRBJ1-5 TRBV3-1 TGTGCCAGCAGCCCTAACAGGGGAGGTGATCAGCCCCAGCATTTT CASSPNRGGDQPQHF
TRBD2 many TRBJ2-5 TRBV12-3/TRBV12-4 TGTGCCAGCAGTTTACTAGCGGGAGTGAGGGGAGAGACCCAGTACTTC CASSLLAGVRGETQYF
. . TRBJ1-4 TRBV20-1 TGCAGTGCTACCCTAGGGACAGAAAAACTGTTTTTT CSATLGTEKLFF
. . TRBJ2-5 TRBV7-2 TGTGCCAGCAGCTTAAGTCCCCGAGAGTCCCAGTACTTC CASSLSPRESQYF
. many TRBJ2-5 TRBV27 TGTGCCAGCAGTTCCATCGCCGCCTCCCAAGAGACCCAGTACTTC CASSSIAASQETQYF
. . TRBJ1-1 TRBV12-3/TRBV12-4 TGTGCCAGCAGTTCCCGGAGCTACAACACTGAAGCTTTCTTT CASSSRSYNTEAFF
. many TRBJ2-1 TRBV7-3 TGTGCCAGCAGCAAGGGGGGAAAATACAATGAGCAGTTCTTC CASSKGGKYNEQFF
TRBD1 few TRBJ2-2 TRBV7-6 TGTGCCAGCAGCCCTGGACAGGGCACCGGGGAGCTGTTTTTT CASSPGQGTGELFF
TRBD1 many TRBJ1-1 TRBV4-2 TGTGCCAGCAGCCAAGGGGGACAGCTGAACACTGAAGCTTTCTTT CASSQGGQLNTEAFF
. many TRBJ1-5 TRBV29-1 TGCAGCGTTGAAACCAGGGTGCGCAATCAGCCCCAGCATTTT CSVETRVRNQPQHF
. . TRBJ2-3 TRBV7-8 TGTGCCAGCAGCTTAGATTCCGGGAAAGGGGCAGATACGCAGTATTTT CASSLDSGKGADTQYF
. . TRBJ2-2 TRBV7-8 TGTGCCAGCAGCCTGGGGGTCGGGGCCACCGGGGAGCTGTTTTTT CASSLGVGATGELFF
TRBD1 . TRBJ2-7 TRBV15 TGTGCCACCAGCAGGGACAGGGGGCACTACGAGCAGTACTTC CATSRDRGHYEQYF
. few TRBJ2-3 TRBV27 TGTGCCAGCAGTCCAGGGCTACACACAGATACGCAGTATTTT CASSPGLHTDTQYF
TRBD2 . TRBJ2-5 TRBV4-1 TGCGCCAGCAGCCAAGTTCTAGCGGGGGCCCCAGAGACCCAGTACTTC CASSQVLAGAPETQYF
. many TRBJ2-1 TRBV5-6 TGTGCCAGCAGCCTCGCAGGAGTCAATGAGCAGTTCTTC CASSLAGVNEQFF
TRBD2 few TRBJ2-1 TRBV7-6 TGTGCCAGCAGCTCATCACCCGGAACAGCGGGAAATGAGCAGTTCTTC CASSSSPGTAGNEQFF
. few TRBJ2-4 TRBV5-1 TGCGCCAGCAGCCCGCCCGGGACAGCCAAAAACATTCAGTACTTC CASSPPGTAKNIQYF
. many TRBJ2-2 TRBV5-1 TGCGCCAGCAGCTTGAAGGGGACCGGGGAGCTGTTTTTT CASSLKGTGELFF
TRBD2 . TRBJ2-3 TRBV9 TGTGCCAGCAGCGTAGACCCACTAGCGGGAGCCACAGATACGCAGTATTTT CASSVDPLAGATDTQYF
. . TRBJ2-3 TRBV7-9 TGTGCCAACACAGGGTTCGGAGATACGCAGTATTTT CANTGFGDTQYF
TRBD2 few TRBJ2-5 TRBV7-6 TGTGCCAGCAGCTTAGAGGGTTGGGTAGCGGGAACGGAGACCCAGTACTTC CASSLEGWVAGTETQYF
. . TRBJ2-1 TRBV28 TGTGCCAGCAGTTTAATGGAAGCCCTTTACAATGAGCAGTTCTTC CASSLMEALYNEQFF
. many TRBJ1-4 TRBV2 TGTGCCAGCCGCAGTACGGGGAGGGACGAAAAACTGTTTTTT CASRSTGRDEKLFF
TRBD1 many TRBJ1-1 TRBV7-2 TGTGCCAGCAGCAAACAGGGGGCGAGCCCTGAAGCTTTCTTT CASSKQGASPEAFF
. many TRBJ2-4 TRBV18 TGTGCCAGCTCACCACGCACAAACATTCAGTACTTC CASSPRTNIQYF
TRBD2 . TRBJ2-3 TRBV5-4 TGTGCCAGCAGCTTCCCGACTAGCGGGGGGGCTAGTACGCAGTATTTT CASSFPTSGGASTQYF
TRBD2 few TRBJ2-7 TRBV27 TGTGCCAGCAGTTTGGGCAGCGGGAGGGTGTACGAGCAGTACTTC CASSLGSGRVYEQYF
. many TRBJ2-6 TRBV4-3 TGCGCCAGCAGCCAACTTGACGGCAACGTCCTGACTTTC CASSQLDGNVLTF
TRBD1 . TRBJ1-4 TRBV10-3 TGTGCCACCTCGTTTAGCAGGGGGACTAATGAAAAACTGTTTTTT CATSFSRGTNEKLFF
TRBD2 many TRBJ2-2 TRBV7-9 TGTGCCAGCAGCCTCATCACTAGCGGGAGTGGATTCACCGGGGAGCTGTTTTTT CASSLITSGSGFTGELFF
TRBD1 many TRBJ2-7 TRBV12-3/TRBV12-4 TGTGCCAGCAGATCCCGGACAGGGGTGACGCAGTACTTC CASRSRTGVTQYF
. few TRBJ2-5 TRBV7-2 TGTGCCAGCAGCTTACTTGGACAGACCTTTGGAGAGACCCAGTACTTC CASSLLGQTFGETQYF
. many TRBJ1-5 TRBV28 TGTGCCAGCAATAGCTGGTCACAGCCCCAGCATTTT CASNSWSQPQHF
. many TRBJ1-5 TRBV5-8 TGTGCCAGCAGCGCTGCCGGCGCCTACTCTTCCAATCAGCCCCAGCATTTT CASSAAGAYSSNQPQHF
. . TRBJ2-1 TRBV6-2/TRBV6-3 TGTGCCAGCAGTAGGCAGGGGTGGGGTGAGCAGTTCTTC CASSRQGWGEQFF
TRBD1 many TRBJ1-1 TRBV6-2/TRBV6-3 TGTGCCAGCACCCAACAGGGGCCGAACACTGAAGCTTTCTTT CASTQQGPNTEAFF
. . TRBJ1-1 TRBV27 TGTGCCAGCAGTTTAATCGTGTCAGGGAACACTGAAGCTTTCTTT CASSLIVSGNTEAFF
. many TRBJ2-4 TRBV7-2 TGTGCCAGCAGCTTAGCGCCAGCCAAAAACATTCAGTACTTC CASSLAPAKNIQYF
. . TRBJ2-3 TRBV5-1 TGCGCCAGCAGCTTGGAGGGCAGATTCACAGATACGCAGTATTTT CASSLEGRFTDTQYF
. many TRBJ1-4 TRBV7-9 TGTGCCAGCAGCTCGCACAGTGGAACTAATGAAAAACTGTTTTTT CASSSHSGTNEKLFF
. many TRBJ1-4 TRBV28 TGTGCCAGCAGTTTCCCCACGGACATGCTGTTTTTT CASSFPTDMLFF